The 7 T cell receptor beta chains presented below share a single source sample, sequenced in a study of blood T cell repertoires in COVID-19. Profiling relied on immunoSEQ multiplex PCR, and the TCRdb table lists in-frame clones only, not all of them. The sample shows about 160,000 clones, more than 80% of them seen only once. Sequenced material: peripheral blood. The receptors were sampled from a man aged 55 to 70 with acute or convalescent COVID-19.

The V gene is TRBV5-1, the J gene TRBJ1-3; tentative D call: TRBD1 (6 bases). Per germline, CDR1 SGHRS and CDR2 YFSETQ. Trimming cost V 2 bases and J 3 bases, with 15 bases left between them. This CDR3 spans 16 amino acids. The CDR3 region is CASSLQGVAGGNTIYF. DNA of the CDR3: TGCGCCAGCAGCTTACAGGGTGTAGCTGGTGGAAACACCATATATTTT.

The V and J genes are TRBV15 and TRBJ1-2, with unresolved D. The V and J ends lost 0 bases and 8 bases respectively, with 7 bases between them. This CDR3 spans 12 amino acids. Germline V gene lookup returns CDR1 LNHNV and CDR2 YYDKDF (reference sequence). For the CDR3, the DNA is TGTGCCACCAGCAGAGATAGCACCGGCTACACCTTC. This gives the protein CATSRDSTGYTF.

V and J are TRBV6-5 and TRBJ1-4; D is possibly TRBD1 (5 bases). The CDR3 consists of 15 residues. Per germline, CDR1 MNHEY and CDR2 SVGAGI. V lost 5 bases and J 8 bases, leaving 18 bases between the germline ends. Here the CDR3 DNA reads TGTGCCAGCAGTACCCCCGGGTCCAAGGGGGAAAAACTGTTTTTT. This sequence encodes CASSTPGSKGEKLFF.

The J gene is TRBJ1-5, the V gene TRBV19, with D possibly being TRBD1 (6 bases). The CDR3 contains 14 residues. Per germline, CDR1 LNHDA and CDR2 SQIVND (reference sequence). V was trimmed by 3 bases and J by 7 bases, leaving 13 bases between them. The CDR3 DNA follows: TGTGCCAGTAGTATTATACAGGGTTGGCAGCCCCAGCATTTT. This codes for CASSIIQGWQPQHF.

The chain joins TRBV5-1 to TRBJ1-1; TRBD1 aligns across 10 bases. CDR3 size: 17 residues. V was clipped by 4 bases and J by 1 base; unmatched bases: 10. CDR1 and CDR2 (germline): SGHRS, YFSETQ. CDR3 region: CASSVRTGGSRNTEAFF. CDR3 in DNA: TGCGCCAGCAGCGTGAGGACAGGGGGAAGTAGGAACACTGAAGCTTTCTTT.

A single count supports this clone. The V and J genes are TRBV7-2 and TRBJ2-7; 9 bases align to TRBD1. CDR3 length equals 15 residues. V shed 2 bases and J 4 bases; nucleotides not matched to a gene: 6. Germline V gene data show CDR1 as SGHTA and CDR2 as FQGNSA. CDR3 nucleotide sequence: TGTGCCAGCAGCTTAATTGGGGACAGGGTTTACGAGCAGTACTTC. Translated: CASSLIGDRVYEQYF.

The chain employs TRBV11-1 and TRBJ2-6; possible D gene TRBD1, 5 bases. The CDR3 is 15 amino acids. Germline CDR1 is SGHAT and CDR2 is FQDESV (reference sequence). The V gene lost 1 base and the J gene lost 2 bases, with 6 bases spanning the gap. The CDR3 DNA sequence: TGTGCCAGCAGCTTAGGACAGACTGGGGCCAACGTCCTGACTTTC. It is translated as CASSLGQTGANVLTF.